This TCR beta chain derives from a study of blood T cell repertoires in COVID-19 (dated by TCRdb to the early 2020s). About the full investigation: Collaborator samples came from the United States, Italy and Spain and covered acute and convalescent phases of COVID-19. The dataset comprised deeply sampled blood TCRbeta repertoires from subjects exposed to, actively infected with, or recovered from COVID-19. The material from the prospective study consisted of cDNA or gDNA derived from T cells, B-cell-depleted T cells, or PBMCs. The repertoires were released in a freely available public database intended as a resource for research on the immune response to SARS-CoV-2. Nearly every sample came with metadata listing a de-identified subject ID, COVID-19 status, age in years and sex. The samples were drawn from two sources: the first 160 participants of the ongoing ImmuneRACE study, and about 1,300 subjects contributed by 6 global collaborators. Where HLA class I and class II types were available, the types were taken from metadata supplied by the sample provider, not from assay-based typing. Results and caveats for the whole study, not just this receptor: How much clinical and demographic metadata was included differed by source and by participant, and the metadata was provided uncurated.

TCRbeta CDR3 regions were amplified from genomic DNA by means of the immunoSEQ Assay, a bias-controlled multiplex PCR. The paper's processing steps were these. The number of nucleated cells in each sample was estimated from the amplification of reference gene primers within the assay. To quantify the absolute abundance of each unique TCRbeta CDR3 rearrangement, sequence reads were collapsed and filtered. Productive Simpson clonality was computed per sample as the square root of Simpson's diversity index over productive rearrangements. TCRdb's version of the immuneACCESS table is confined to in-frame rearrangements and falls short of the full clone set. An unresolved V gene accounts for under half of the shortfall where checked; the remainder is of unknown origin. V and J calls and clone size are copied from that table; D and trimming were computed from the DNA. The sample includes roughly 150,000 clones, with around 83% observed a single time. Over 10% of the sample belongs to the ten largest clones.

CDR1 SGHTA and CDR2 FQGTGA are derived from the germline V gene. From cysteine to phenylalanine, the CDR3 is 17 amino acids long. The CDR3 DNA has 51 bases and is translated from base 1. The trim is 5 bases for V and 4 bases for J, with a gap of 20 bases between the germline ends. A word on this clone: Its recognized antigen is unknown. No per-base quality is available; no much larger clone lies one base away.

A second Seattle source provided samples from volunteer blood donors who had recovered from COVID-19. Each collaborating institution followed its own protocols to collect whole blood in K2EDTA tubes. Collaborator samples were shipped for TCRbeta analysis as frozen whole blood, isolated PBMCs, or DNA extracted from either sample type. This clonotype was sampled from a man aged 65 to 85 who had recovered from COVID-19. The chain is assembled from TRBV7-3 and TRBJ2-2, with TRBD2 tentatively as D gene (6 bases match). The sequenced material came from peripheral blood. The nucleotide sequence reads TGTGCCAGCAGCCCCGGAAGCACCACCGGGGGCACCGGGGAGCTGTTTTTT. Translated, it gives CASSPGSTTGGTGELFF.